The sample holds a few counts of the clone carrying this TCR beta chain. Each CDR3 protein gets one entry after TCRdb re-called the 5' RACE reads with MiXCR. The table shows roughly 500,000 distinct CDR3 sequences, with over 15% occurring only once. This specimen comes from a study of T cells after yellow fever vaccination. Trimming cost V 3 bases and J 5 bases, with 17 bases left between them. The CDR3 runs to 15 residues. Looked up from germline, CDR1 is SGHVS and CDR2 is FNYEAQ. The TCR comes from a man aged 30 to 39 who received the YFV17D yellow fever vaccine. The rearrangement links TRBV7-6 to TRBJ2-7, with D possibly TRBD1 on 6 matching bases. The starting material was PBMCs, obtained 15 days after the yellow fever booster vaccination. The CDR3 region is CASSFTGTPLDEQYF. For the CDR3, the DNA is TGTGCCAGCAGCTTCACAGGGACCCCCCTCGACGAGCAGTACTTC.